The clone carrying this TCR beta chain was picked up one time. These data come from a study of blood T cell repertoires in COVID-19. Using immunoSEQ multiplex PCR, the repertoire was profiled, and TCRdb retains in-frame clones only, with some absent. The repertoire holds 350,000 or so clones, with less than 90% as singletons. Those enrolled, adults aged about 18 to 89 years, came from under 25 US areas. The germline V and J ends were trimmed by 4 bases and 1 base, with 7 bases remaining between them. The CDR3 totals 13 residues. Germline V CDR1 and CDR2: SNHLY, FYNNEI. The sequence was collected from a woman aged 30 to 39 who had recovered from COVID-19. Sequencing was performed on PBMCs or T cells enriched from blood (not recorded which). This chain connects TRBV2 to TRBJ2-5; D is uncertain. The CDR3 protein is CASSALLQETQYF. DNA of the CDR3: TGTGCCAGCAGTGCTTTACTCCAAGAGACCCAGTACTTC.